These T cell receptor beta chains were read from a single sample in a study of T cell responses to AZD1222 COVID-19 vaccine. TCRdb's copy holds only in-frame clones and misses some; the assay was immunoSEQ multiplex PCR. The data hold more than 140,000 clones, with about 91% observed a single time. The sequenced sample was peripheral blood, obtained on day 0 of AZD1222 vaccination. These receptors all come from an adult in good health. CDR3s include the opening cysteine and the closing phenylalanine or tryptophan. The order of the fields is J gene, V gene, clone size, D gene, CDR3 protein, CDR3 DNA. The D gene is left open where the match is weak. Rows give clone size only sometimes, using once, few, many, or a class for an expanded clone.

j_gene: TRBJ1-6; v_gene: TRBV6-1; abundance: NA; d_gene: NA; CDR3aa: CASSEARQGGTLHF; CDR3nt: TGTGCCAGCAGTGAAGCTCGGCAAGGCGGAACCCTCCACTTT
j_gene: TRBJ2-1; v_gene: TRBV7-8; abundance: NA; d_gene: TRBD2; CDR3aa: CASSKGASGRANEQFF; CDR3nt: TGTGCCAGCAGCAAAGGAGCCAGCGGGAGGGCCAATGAGCAGTTCTTC
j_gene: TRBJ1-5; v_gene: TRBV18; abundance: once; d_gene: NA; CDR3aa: CASSPSTNSNQPQHF; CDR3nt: TGTGCCAGCTCACCTTCGACCAATAGCAATCAGCCCCAGCATTTT
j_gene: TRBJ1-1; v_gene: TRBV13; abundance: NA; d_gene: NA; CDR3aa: CASSPTPGGRAFF; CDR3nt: TGTGCCAGCAGCCCAACGCCCGGGGGGCGGGCTTTCTTT
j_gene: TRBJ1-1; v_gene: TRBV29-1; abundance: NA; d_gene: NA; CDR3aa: CSGGTGNTEAFF; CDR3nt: TGCAGCGGGGGGACGGGGAACACTGAAGCTTTCTTT
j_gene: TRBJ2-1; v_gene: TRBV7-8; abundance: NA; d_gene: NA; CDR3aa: CASSNLQGVEQFF; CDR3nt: TGTGCCAGCAGCAACCTACAGGGCGTTGAGCAGTTCTTC
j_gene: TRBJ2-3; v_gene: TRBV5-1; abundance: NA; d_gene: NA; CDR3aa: CASSLEGISTDTQYF; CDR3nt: TGCGCCAGCAGCTTGGAAGGAATAAGCACAGATACGCAGTATTTT
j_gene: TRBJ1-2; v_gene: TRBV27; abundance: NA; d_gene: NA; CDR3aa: CASSPPGQGFNGYTF; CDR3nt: TGTGCCAGCAGTCCTCCAGGCCAGGGATTCAATGGCTACACCTTC
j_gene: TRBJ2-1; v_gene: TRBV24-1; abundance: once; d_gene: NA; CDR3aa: CATSDGNWRNNEQFF; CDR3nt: TGTGCCACCAGTGATGGGAATTGGCGAAACAATGAGCAGTTCTTC
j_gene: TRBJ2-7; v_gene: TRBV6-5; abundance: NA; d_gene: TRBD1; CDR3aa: CASSSGQGNSYEQYF; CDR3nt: TGTGCCAGCAGTTCGGGACAGGGGAACTCCTACGAGCAGTACTTC
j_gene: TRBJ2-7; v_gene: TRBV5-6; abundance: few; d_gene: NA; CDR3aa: CASSLEQDPIYEQYF; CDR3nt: TGTGCCAGCAGCTTGGAGCAAGATCCCATCTACGAGCAGTACTTC
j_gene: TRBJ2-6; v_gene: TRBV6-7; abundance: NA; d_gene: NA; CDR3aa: CAIGPPKNSGANVLTF; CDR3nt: TGTGCCATTGGGCCTCCGAAGAACTCTGGGGCCAACGTCCTGACTTTC
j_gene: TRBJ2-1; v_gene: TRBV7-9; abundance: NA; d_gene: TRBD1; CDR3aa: CASSWGTGANNEQFF; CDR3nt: TGTGCCAGCAGCTGGGGGACAGGGGCGAACAATGAGCAGTTCTTC
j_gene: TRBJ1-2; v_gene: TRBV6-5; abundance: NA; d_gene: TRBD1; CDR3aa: CASTLDRVNNYGYTF; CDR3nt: TGTGCCAGCACTTTGGACAGGGTGAATAACTATGGCTACACCTTC
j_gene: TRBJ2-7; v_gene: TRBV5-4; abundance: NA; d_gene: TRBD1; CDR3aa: CASSPPRAGGEQYF; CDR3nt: TGTGCCAGCAGCCCCCCCAGGGCAGGGGGCGAGCAGTACTTC
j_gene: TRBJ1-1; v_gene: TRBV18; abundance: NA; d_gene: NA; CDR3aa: CASSPPGREAEAFF; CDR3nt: TGTGCCAGCTCACCACCGGGCCGTGAGGCTGAAGCTTTCTTT
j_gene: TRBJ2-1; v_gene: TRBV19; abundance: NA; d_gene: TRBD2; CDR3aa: CASSLTGGANEQFF; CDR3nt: TGTGCCAGTAGTCTGACCGGGGGGGCCAATGAGCAGTTCTTC
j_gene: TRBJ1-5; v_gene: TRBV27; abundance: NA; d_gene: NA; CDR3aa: CASSSRSNQPQHF; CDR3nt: TGTGCCAGCAGTAGCAGGAGCAATCAGCCCCAGCATTTT
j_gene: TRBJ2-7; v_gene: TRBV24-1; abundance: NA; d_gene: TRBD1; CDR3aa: CATSDSDRGPYEQYF; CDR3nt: TGTGCCACCAGTGATTCCGACAGGGGTCCGTACGAGCAGTACTTC
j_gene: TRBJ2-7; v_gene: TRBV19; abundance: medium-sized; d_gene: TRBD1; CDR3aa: CASAGGQGSDEQYF; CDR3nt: TGTGCCAGTGCTGGGGGACAGGGGAGTGACGAGCAGTACTTC
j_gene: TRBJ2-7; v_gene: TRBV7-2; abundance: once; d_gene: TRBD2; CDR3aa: CASSFSGNEQYF; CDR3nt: TGTGCCAGCAGCTTCAGCGGGAACGAGCAGTACTTC
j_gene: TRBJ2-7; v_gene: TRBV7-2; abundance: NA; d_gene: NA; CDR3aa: CASSETVSYEQYF; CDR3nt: TGTGCCAGCAGCGAGACAGTTTCCTACGAGCAGTACTTC
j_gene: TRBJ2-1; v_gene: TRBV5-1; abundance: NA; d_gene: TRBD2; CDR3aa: CASSPKTSGITYNEQFF; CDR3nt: TGCGCCAGCAGTCCCAAGACTAGCGGGATTACCTACAATGAGCAGTTCTTC
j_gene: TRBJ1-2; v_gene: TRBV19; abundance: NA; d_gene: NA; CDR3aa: CASTLRGHYGYTF; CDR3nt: TGTGCCAGTACCCTTCGGGGACACTATGGCTACACCTTC
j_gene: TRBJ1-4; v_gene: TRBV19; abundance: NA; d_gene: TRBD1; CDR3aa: CASKDRGATNEKLFF; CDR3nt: TGTGCCAGTAAGGACAGGGGTGCAACTAATGAAAAACTGTTTTTT
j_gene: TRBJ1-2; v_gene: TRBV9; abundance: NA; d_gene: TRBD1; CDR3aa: CASSVVDRGVDGYTF; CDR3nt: TGTGCCAGCAGCGTAGTAGACAGGGGAGTGGATGGCTACACCTTC
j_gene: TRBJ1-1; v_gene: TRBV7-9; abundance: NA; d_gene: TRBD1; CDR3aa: CASRSGTAFNTEAFF; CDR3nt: TGTGCCAGCCGTTCCGGGACAGCCTTTAACACTGAAGCTTTCTTT
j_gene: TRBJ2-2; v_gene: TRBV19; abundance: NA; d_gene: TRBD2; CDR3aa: CASSIPSGSTGELFF; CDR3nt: TGTGCCAGTAGTATTCCTAGCGGGAGCACCGGGGAGCTGTTTTTT
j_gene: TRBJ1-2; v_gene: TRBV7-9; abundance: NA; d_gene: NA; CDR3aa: CASSSPGGTPHGYTF; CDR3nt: TGTGCCAGCAGCTCCCCGGGGGGGACACCACATGGCTACACCTTC
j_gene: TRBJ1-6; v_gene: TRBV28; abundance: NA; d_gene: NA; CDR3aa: CASSLLKKGLKAPLHF; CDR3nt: TGTGCCAGCAGTTTATTAAAGAAGGGGCTGAAGGCACCCCTCCACTTT
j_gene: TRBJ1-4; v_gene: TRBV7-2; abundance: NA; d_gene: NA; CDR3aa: CASSPGTVNEKLFF; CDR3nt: TGTGCCAGCAGCCCCGGGACGGTGAATGAAAAACTGTTTTTT
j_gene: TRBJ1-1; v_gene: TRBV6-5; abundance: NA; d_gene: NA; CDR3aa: CASSYSMDGGTEAFF; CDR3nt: TGTGCCAGCAGTTACTCGATGGACGGGGGGACTGAAGCTTTCTTT
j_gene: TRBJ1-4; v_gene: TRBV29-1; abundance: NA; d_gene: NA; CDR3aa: CSVWDPGGANEKLFF; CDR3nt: TGCAGCGTTTGGGACCCTGGGGGTGCTAATGAAAAACTGTTTTTT
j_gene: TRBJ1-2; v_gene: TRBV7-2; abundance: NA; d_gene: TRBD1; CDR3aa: CASSSGQGQNYGYTF; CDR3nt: TGTGCCAGCAGCTCAGGACAGGGTCAAAACTATGGCTACACCTTC
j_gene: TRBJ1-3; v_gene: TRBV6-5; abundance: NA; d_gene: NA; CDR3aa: CASRPQVNTIYF; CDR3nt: TGTGCCAGCAGACCGCAGGTGAACACCATATATTTT
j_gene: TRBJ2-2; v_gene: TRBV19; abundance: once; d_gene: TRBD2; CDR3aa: CASRGGRDTGELFF; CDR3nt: TGTGCCAGTAGAGGCGGGAGGGACACCGGGGAGCTGTTTTTT
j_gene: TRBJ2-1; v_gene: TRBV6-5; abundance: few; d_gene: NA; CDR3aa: CASSYGLVNNEQFF; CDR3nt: TGTGCCAGCAGTTACGGGTTAGTGAACAATGAGCAGTTCTTC
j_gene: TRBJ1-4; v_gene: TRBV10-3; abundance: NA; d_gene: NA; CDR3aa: CAIRGGTNEKLFF; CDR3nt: TGTGCCATCCGTGGGGGCACTAATGAAAAACTGTTTTTT
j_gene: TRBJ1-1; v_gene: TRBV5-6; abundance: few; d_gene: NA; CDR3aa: CASSLAKGTEAFF; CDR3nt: TGTGCCAGCAGCTTGGCCAAGGGTACTGAAGCTTTCTTT
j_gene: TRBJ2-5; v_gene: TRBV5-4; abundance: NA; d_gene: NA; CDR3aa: CASSLGAETQYF; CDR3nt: TGTGCCAGCAGCTTGGGGGCGGAGACCCAGTACTTC
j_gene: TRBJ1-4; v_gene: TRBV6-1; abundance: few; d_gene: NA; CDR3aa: CASSDWQTNEKLFF; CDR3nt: TGTGCCAGCAGTGATTGGCAGACTAATGAAAAACTGTTTTTT
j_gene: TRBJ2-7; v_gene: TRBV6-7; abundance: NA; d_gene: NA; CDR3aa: CASSSPLQYF; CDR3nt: TGTGCCAGCAGTTCCCCGCTGCAGTACTTC
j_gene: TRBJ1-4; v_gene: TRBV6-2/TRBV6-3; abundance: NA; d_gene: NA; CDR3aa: CASSYRPQANEKLFF; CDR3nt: TGTGCCAGCAGTTACAGACCACAGGCAAATGAAAAACTGTTTTTT